Below are 20 T cell receptor beta chains sequenced from a single sample in a study of spatial heterogeneity in lung cancer (dated by TCRdb to the late 2010s). The library was obtained by 5' RACE. Sequencer: NextSeq 500. Using fastp at Q25 and MiXCR, TCRdb reprocessed the public reads and kept productive beta chains. CDR3 protein sequences are deduplicated, and each keeps its most common genes and DNA. For this sample the table gives around 10,000 distinct CDR3 sequences, of which approximately 3.6% were detected only once. About 20% of the sample goes to the ten largest clones. Reading the label with the study, this specimen's time point is: blood taken at disease recurrence. Without any cell sorting, TCR sequencing was performed on whole RNA extracted either from tumor and nontumor lung tissue or from cryopreserved PBMC samples. The sequencing used PBMCs, collected at recurrence. Receptors originate from a female donor with early-stage non-small cell lung cancer.

This clonotype was counted at least ten times. With the library built for alpha chains, this beta chain is off target and its frequency is not meaningful. The chain links TRBV20-1 to TRBJ2-5; D gene unclear. The CDR3 is 13 amino acids. The V gene's germline CDR1 is DFQATT and CDR2 SNEGSKA (reference sequence). Trimming removed 6 bases from V and 5 bases from J, with 16 bases in between. The DNA for the CDR3 is TGCAGTGCCCGAACCCCCCCCGGGGAGACCCAGTACTTC. Translation gives CSARTPPGETQYF.

This clonotype was detected many times. This beta chain turned up in a library designed for alpha chains; as an off-target read, its abundance says little. The chain links TRBV20-1 to TRBJ2-2; possibly TRBD1 for D (6 bases). Trimming pared 0 bases from V and 5 bases from J, leaving 16 bases between. The CDR3 length is 16 residues. Germline V lookup: CDR1 DFQATT, CDR2 SNEGSKA (reference sequence). The CDR3 sequence: CSARDLKTGSTGELFF. As DNA, the CDR3 is TGCAGTGCTAGAGATCTGAAGACAGGCAGTACCGGGGAGCTGTTTTTT.

In this sample, this clonotype turned up many times. This beta chain turned up in a library designed for alpha chains; as an off-target read, its abundance says little. The rearrangement joins TRBV6-5 to TRBJ2-7; 10 bases agree with TRBD1. The V segment lost 0 bases and the J segment 3 bases; nucleotides outside the gene matches: 2. Germline V CDR1 and CDR2: MNHEY, SVGAGI. This CDR3 is 15 amino acids long. DNA for the CDR3: TGTGCCAGCAGTTACTCTGGGACAGGGGACTACGAGCAGTACTTC. Translating it yields CASSYSGTGDYEQYF.

This clonotype was counted many times. In a library made to pick up alpha chains, this beta chain is a stray read with a size that means little. The V call is TRBV30, the J call TRBJ2-2, with D possibly TRBD2 on 5 matching bases. From germline, CDR1 is GTSNPN and CDR2 SVGIG (reference sequence). This CDR3 is 11 amino acids long. Trimming shortened V by 4 bases and J by 6 bases, and 6 bases separated the two germline ends. The CDR3 sequence is CAWMDSGELFF. DNA for the CDR3: TGTGCCTGGATGGACTCCGGGGAGCTGTTTTTT. The full variable domain, completed using reference TRBV30 and TRBJ2-2, is SQTIHQWPATLVQPVGSPLSLECTVEGTSNPNLYWYRQAAGRGLQLLFYSVGIGQISSEVPQNLSASRPQDRQFILSSKKLLLSDSGFYLCAWMDSGELFFGEGSRLTVL.

There are many counts of this clonotype. This beta chain is off target for a library built for alpha chains, so its abundance means little. The chain employs TRBV10-3 and TRBJ1-1; TRBD1 agrees at 9 bases. The CDR3 runs to 13 residues. V shed 7 bases, J shed 5 bases, and the junction held 5 bases outside the gene matches. Germline V CDR1 and CDR2: ENHRY, SYGVKD. CDR3 sequence reads: CAIMEDRGTEAFF. In DNA, the CDR3 is TGTGCCATCATGGAGGACAGGGGAACTGAAGCTTTCTTT.

About this clonotype: This beta chain is an unintended read in a library built for alpha chains; its size means little. The J gene is TRBJ2-3, the V gene TRBV15; 12 bases are a match to TRBD2. The CDR3 sequence is 20 residues long. V trimming: 2 bases; J trimming: 7 bases; junction bases outside the gene matches: 19. The germline gives CDR1 LNHNV, CDR2 YYDKDF (reference sequence). The CDR3 sequence is CATSRPEPSLAGGYPYTQYF. The CDR3 nucleotides are TGTGCCACCAGCAGACCCGAACCCTCACTAGCGGGGGGCTATCCTTATACGCAGTATTTT.

This clonotype counts as medium-sized. A library made for alpha chains picked up this beta chain off target, so its size means little. CDR3 bases: TGTGCCAGCAGCTTAGCAGGGGTTTCTGAGCAGTTCTTC. It translates to CASSLAGVSEQFF. This chain uses TRBV7-9 with TRBJ2-1; weak D call: TRBD1 (5 bases). The V gene's germline CDR1 is SEHNR and CDR2 FQNEAQ (reference sequence). The CDR3 has 13 residues. Trimming removed 0 bases from V and 9 bases from J, with 9 bases in between.

The table lists this clonotype with many counts. As an off-target read in a library built for alpha chains, this beta chain has a frequency of little significance. J is TRBJ1-1 and V is TRBV28, with D unresolved. This CDR3 contains 11 residues. The V and J ends lost 5 bases and 5 bases respectively, with 6 bases between them. CDR1 is MDHEN, CDR2 SYDVKM, per germline. CDR3 coding DNA: TGTGCCAGCAGTAAATGGACTGAAGCTTTCTTT. This sequence encodes CASSKWTEAFF.

This clonotype occurred many times. Since the library was made to target alpha chains, this beta chain is a stray read and its abundance is not meaningful. CDR3 DNA: TGTGCCAGCAGCCCGAGGACAGGACCCTCCTACGAGCAGTACTTC. It yields the protein CASSPRTGPSYEQYF. The J gene is TRBJ2-7, the V gene TRBV3-1, with 7 bases matching TRBD1. Looked up from germline, CDR1 is LGHDT and CDR2 is YNNKEL (reference sequence). This CDR3 has 15 residues. V dropped 4 bases and J dropped 0; count of bases not matched to a gene: 6.

This clonotype was recorded many times. This beta chain lies outside the target of a library built for alpha chains; its clone size means little. V and J are TRBV7-9 and TRBJ2-1, with a possible D match to TRBD2 (6 bases). CDR1 and CDR2 (germline): SEHNR, FQNEAQ (reference sequence). Trimming took off 3 bases at V and 7 bases at J, with 10 bases between the two ends. This CDR3 region has 13 residues. The CDR3 region is CASSLAGGNEQFF. CDR3 nucleotide sequence: TGTGCCAGCAGCTTGGCAGGAGGGAATGAGCAGTTCTTC.

This clonotype is medium-sized in the sample. The library was designed around alpha chains, so this beta chain is a stray read whose abundance carries little weight. The DNA for the CDR3 is TGCGCCAGCAACAGCCCGGGGTTGAACTCTGGGGCCAACGTCCTGACTTTC. Protein product: CASNSPGLNSGANVLTF. The V call is TRBV4-1, the J call TRBJ2-6; D possibly corresponds to TRBD2 (5 bases). CDR1 is MGHRA, CDR2 YSYEKL, per germline. V was shortened by 7 bases and J by 0 bases, with 16 bases between the two germline ends. This CDR3 is 17 amino acids long.

This clonotype was recorded many times. This beta chain slipped into a library made for alpha chains as a stray read, so its size is not meaningful. The chain is built from TRBV5-1 and TRBJ2-3; 9 bases fit TRBD2. The germline gives CDR1 SGHRS, CDR2 YFSETQ. Losses at the gene ends were 4 bases for V and 2 bases for J; bases not matched to a gene: 8. The CDR3 runs 16 residues. The CDR3 DNA follows: TGCGCCAGCAGCGACGATAGCGGGGGTCTCACAGATACGCAGTATTTT. Protein: CASSDDSGGLTDTQYF.

This clonotype is termed medium-sized (0.01 to 0.1%). For a library built for alpha chains, this beta chain is a stray read; little rests on its size. The chain couples TRBV11-2 to TRBJ2-3; maybe TRBD2 (5 bases). Trimming cost V 3 bases and J 3 bases, with 13 bases left between them. The CDR3 totals 15 residues. The germline V gene encodes CDR1 SGHAT and CDR2 FQNNGV. CDR3 residues: CASSFTPSLTDTQYF. Here the CDR3 DNA reads TGTGCCAGCAGCTTTACGCCTAGCTTGACAGATACGCAGTATTTT.

This clonotype occurred many times. The library was prepared for alpha chains; this beta chain is a stray read, so its frequency means little. This chain uses TRBV28 with TRBJ2-4; D unclear. This CDR3 region has 11 residues. V lost 5 bases and J 5 bases, leaving 4 bases between the germline ends. Germline V gene data show CDR1 as MDHEN and CDR2 as SYDVKM. The CDR3 loop reads CASSLQNIQYF. The CDR3 region has the DNA TGTGCCAGCAGTCTCCAAAACATTCAGTACTTC.

Ten or more counts support this clonotype. Within a library made for alpha chains, this beta chain is off target, and its count is uninformative. This sequence joins TRBV6-5 and TRBJ1-5; 7 positions match TRBD1. J lost 6 bases, V lost 5 bases, and 16 bases had no gene match. The CDR3 loop spans 17 amino acids. Looked up from germline, CDR1 is MNHEY and CDR2 is SVGAGI. The CDR3 DNA reads TGTGCCAGCAGTCCCAGACCCCCGAGACAGGGAAGTCAGCCCCAGCATTTT. Translating it yields CASSPRPPRQGSQPQHF.

This clonotype was detected many times. Since it is a stray read in a library aimed at alpha chains, this beta chain has a size that is not meaningful. J is TRBJ1-5 and V is TRBV20-1; D call uncertain. V lost 0 bases to trimming and J lost 0 bases, with 9 bases between them. Germline V gene lookup returns CDR1 DFQATT and CDR2 SNEGSKA (reference sequence). This CDR3 has 15 residues. The CDR3 protein is CSARDRRYSNQPQHF. CDR3 coding DNA: TGCAGTGCTAGAGATAGGAGATATAGCAATCAGCCCCAGCATTTT.

In this sample, this clonotype turned up many times. This beta chain was picked up by a library intended for alpha chains and is off target, so its count carries little meaning. The V gene is TRBV7-6, the J gene TRBJ2-5; D ambiguous. CDR1 is SGHVS and CDR2 is FNYEAQ in the germline V gene. There are 14 residues in the CDR3. Deletions cut 2 bases from V and 3 bases from J, with 10 bases between. The CDR3 loop reads CASSLIGQKETQYF. As DNA, the CDR3 is TGTGCCAGCAGCTTAATTGGGCAGAAAGAGACCCAGTACTTC. The whole variable domain, remainder taken from reference TRBV7-6 and TRBJ2-5, is GAGVSQSPRYKVTKRGQDVALRCDPISGHVSLYWYRQALGQGPEFLTYFNYEAQQDKSGLPNDRFSAERPEGSISTLTIQRTEQRDSAMYRCASSLIGQKETQYFGPGTRLLVL.

Turning to this clonotype: Being off target in a library aimed at alpha chains, this beta chain has a size of little meaning. J is TRBJ2-1 and V is TRBV5-1; D gene ambiguous. Per germline, CDR1 SGHRS and CDR2 YFSETQ. The CDR3 extends over 14 amino acids. V lost 4 bases and J lost 7, with 15 bases in between. The CDR3 bases are TGCGCCAGCAGCCTGGGCGGCGCCTCGAATGAGCAGTTCTTC. This sequence encodes CASSLGGASNEQFF. The whole variable domain, filled in from reference TRBV5-1 and TRBJ2-1, reads KAGVTQTPRYLIKTRGQQVTLSCSPISGHRSVSWYQQTPGQGLQFLFEYFSETQRNKGNFPGRFSGRQFSNSRSEMNVSTLELGDSALYLCASSLGGASNEQFFGPGTRLTVL.

This clonotype was counted at least ten times. As an off-target read in a library built for alpha chains, this beta chain has a frequency of little significance. The CDR3 region has the DNA TGTGCCAGCAGCTTAATGGACAGGAGGGGAACTGAAGCTTTCTTT. Its translation is CASSLMDRRGTEAFF. The V and J genes are TRBV7-2 and TRBJ1-1; 7 bases align to TRBD1. V shed 2 bases and J 5 bases; nucleotides not matched to a gene: 8. The CDR3 totals 15 residues. CDR1 and CDR2 (germline): SGHTA, FQGNSA.

This clonotype occurred many times. This beta chain is an off-target read within a library intended for alpha chains, so its frequency means little. This chain uses TRBV5-1 with TRBJ1-1; D is unclear. Germline CDR1 is SGHRS and CDR2 is YFSETQ. Trimming stripped 0 bases from V and 2 bases from J, with 5 bases between. There are 13 residues in the CDR3. CDR3 protein: CASSLGVNTEAFF. The CDR3 DNA is TGCGCCAGCAGCTTGGGAGTTAACACTGAAGCTTTCTTT.